This T cell receptor (beta chain) came from a study of OX40 agonist ivuxolimab in advanced cancers. The wider study: A mean age of roughly 60 years, range roughly 20 to 90, was recorded, and more than 80% were male.

Details on this clone: No antigen is known for it.

No patient had autoimmune disease or received systemic immunosuppression. Assay: immunoSEQ multiplex PCR; the TCRdb copy retains only in-frame clones and omits some. The sample has roughly 100,000 clones, approximately 90% seen once. Whole-study results and caveats: What antigens the expanded peripheral T cells recognized was never established.

J gave up 9 bases and V 0 bases, and 8 bases lay outside the gene matches. Germline CDR1 and CDR2: SGHRS and YFSETQ. The length of the CDR3 is 15 residues. This clonotype originated in an adult with an advanced solid tumor such as melanoma, head and neck, liver or kidney cancer. This chain joins TRBV5-1 and TRBJ2-5, with 10 nucleotides matching TRBD2. The sequencing here drew on CD4+ or CD8+ T cells sorted from blood, taken in a trial of the OX40 agonist ivuxolimab. The CDR3 reads CASSLGLAGPGPQYF. The CDR3 DNA reads TGCGCCAGCAGCTTGGGACTAGCGGGTCCAGGGCCCCAGTACTTC.